This T cell receptor (beta chain) is from a study of kidney transplant recipient with SARS-CoV-2 infection. The CDR3 covers 18 residues. The V and J ends lost 2 bases and 2 bases, in that order; junction bases with no gene match: 10. The V gene's germline CDR1 is SGHRS and CDR2 YFSETQ. MiXCR was run by TCRdb on the reads, yielding one entry per CDR3 protein. This table holds 200,000 to 250,000 distinct CDR3 sequences, about 30% found once. This clonotype was observed at least ten times. The sequences come from a blood sample, collected at baseline and on day 111 from a kidney transplant recipient. The receptor was isolated from a male patient aged 30 to 39 who had COVID-19 and was a kidney transplant recipient. Some T cells may originate from the graft donor. V gene TRBV5-1 combines with J gene TRBJ2-2, with 9 bases identical to TRBD2. In DNA form, the CDR3 reads TGCGCCAGCAGCTTTCGGAGCGGGAGGTTCAATAACACCGGGGAGCTGTTTTTT. Translated, it gives CASSFRSGRFNNTGELFF.